These T cell receptor beta chains were read from a single sample in a study of CD8 T cells in Susac syndrome. One entry per CDR3 protein results from TCRdb running MiXCR on the immunoSEQ multiplex PCR reads. The sample yields 200,000 or so distinct CDR3 sequences, roughly 96% seen once. The sequenced sample was CD4+ T cells from PBMCs. The receptors here all came from a human donor with multiple sclerosis. CDR3s include the opening cysteine and the closing phenylalanine or tryptophan. The D gene is left open where the match is weak. Size is omitted from some rows. Given values are once, few, many or a class for expanded clones.

TGCAGTGCTCACGCTCCGATGAACACTGAAGCTTTCTTT,CSAHAPMNTEAFF,TRBJ1-1,.,TRBV20-1,.
TGTGCCAGCAGCCATTCTCGGGACCTGAGAGAGCAGTACTTC,CASSHSRDLREQYF,TRBJ2-7,.,TRBV3-1,.
TGTGCCAGCAGTGGGGGGCGCCAAGATACGCAGTATTTT,CASSGGRQDTQYF,TRBJ2-3,.,TRBV7-3,once
TGTGCCTGGTCTCGACAGGGCGACTATGGCTACACCTTC,CAWSRQGDYGYTF,TRBJ1-2,TRBD1,TRBV30,.
TGTGCCAGCAGCTTAGAGCCGACGGAAGATACGCAGTATTTT,CASSLEPTEDTQYF,TRBJ2-3,.,TRBV7-2,.
TGTGCCAGCTCACGCCAGCAGAACACTGAAGCTTTCTTT,CASSRQQNTEAFF,TRBJ1-1,.,TRBV18,few
TGCAGCGCTCACCCTGTCCACAGCACGACTGAAGCTTTCTTT,CSAHPVHSTTEAFF,TRBJ1-1,.,TRBV29-1,.
TGTGCCATCAGTGGGGGACAGGGGTATGGAAAGACCCAGTACTTC,CAISGGQGYGKTQYF,TRBJ2-5,TRBD1,TRBV10-3,once
TGTGCCATCAGTGAGTCGGGGGACCAGTACTTC,CAISESGDQYF,TRBJ2-7,.,TRBV10-3,.
TGTGCCAGCAGCGAGACAGGGGACGAGCAGTACTTC,CASSETGDEQYF,TRBJ2-7,TRBD1,TRBV7-9,.
TGTGCCAGCAGCCAGGCCGGGACGGGCAATGAAGCTTTCTTT,CASSQAGTGNEAFF,TRBJ1-1,.,TRBV3-1,.
TGTGCCAGCAGCTTCGGACAGGAGAAATTCAATGAGCAGTTCTTC,CASSFGQEKFNEQFF,TRBJ2-1,TRBD1,TRBV5-4,.
TGTGCCAGCAGTTCCCGCGGGAGCGGGGATGAGCAGTTCTTC,CASSSRGSGDEQFF,TRBJ2-1,TRBD2,TRBV11-1,.
TGTGCCAGCAGTGACCCGGGGACTAGCGGAGAGACCCAGTACTTC,CASSDPGTSGETQYF,TRBJ2-5,TRBD2,TRBV25-1,.
TGTGCCAGCAGCGTAAGCCAGGGGGCCGGGGAGCTGTTTTTT,CASSVSQGAGELFF,TRBJ2-2,TRBD1,TRBV9,once
TGCGCCAGCACGAGACGAGCGGGAGCCCTCAGTAGCACAGATACGCAGTATTTT,CASTRRAGALSSTDTQYF,TRBJ2-3,TRBD2,TRBV4-1,.
TGTGCCAGCAGCGTCGGAGGGGTTGATACGCAGTATTTT,CASSVGGVDTQYF,TRBJ2-3,.,TRBV9,once
TGTGCCAGCAGTTCCCCCGAGGGGATGACTGAAGCTTTCTTT,CASSSPEGMTEAFF,TRBJ1-1,.,TRBV12-3/TRBV12-4,.
TGTGCCAGCTCACCCCCAGGGGGCCCAACCTACGAGCAGTACTTC,CASSPPGGPTYEQYF,TRBJ2-7,TRBD1,TRBV18,.
TGCAGTGCTCGAGGGGGACAGAGATACAATGAGCAGTTCTTC,CSARGGQRYNEQFF,TRBJ2-1,TRBD1,TRBV20-1,once
TGCGCCAGCAGTCCCGGGACAGGGAACACTGAAGCTTTCTTT,CASSPGTGNTEAFF,TRBJ1-1,TRBD1,TRBV5-1,.
TGCAGTGCTACCCGGATCTACGAGCAGTACTTC,CSATRIYEQYF,TRBJ2-7,.,TRBV20-1,.
TGCGCCAGCAGCCCCCGAGCGGGACAGGGGGCCGGAGATACGCAGTATTTT,CASSPRAGQGAGDTQYF,TRBJ2-3,TRBD1,TRBV4-1,.
TGTGCCAGCAGTTCCCGGAGCTCCTACAATGAGCAGTTCTTC,CASSSRSSYNEQFF,TRBJ2-1,.,TRBV2,.
TGCAGTGCTAGGCGTCCCGGGACAGGAGATTACGAGCAGTACTTC,CSARRPGTGDYEQYF,TRBJ2-7,TRBD1,TRBV20-1,.
TGTGCCAGCAGGCGCCCGGGACAGAAATACAATGAGCAGTTCTTC,CASRRPGQKYNEQFF,TRBJ2-1,TRBD1,TRBV5-6,.
TGTGCCAGCAGCCCCGCACGGGCATTCACAGATACGCAGTATTTT,CASSPARAFTDTQYF,TRBJ2-3,.,TRBV7-9,few
TGTGCCAGCAGCTTAGGGCTAGACAGGACTCCGAACACCGGGGAGCTGTTTTTT,CASSLGLDRTPNTGELFF,TRBJ2-2,.,TRBV7-2,.
TGCGCCAGCAGCTTGGGGCCGGGACTAGCGGGAACAGAGACCCAGTACTTC,CASSLGPGLAGTETQYF,TRBJ2-5,TRBD2,TRBV5-1,.
TGTGCCTGGAGTGAGGTCTATGGCTACACCTTC,CAWSEVYGYTF,TRBJ1-2,.,TRBV30,.
TGTGCCTCTACGACAGGGGGTTCCGAGCAGTACTTC,CASTTGGSEQYF,TRBJ2-7,TRBD1,TRBV30,.
TGTGCCAGCAGTTACTCTAGCGGTTGGAGAGAGACCCAGTACTTC,CASSYSSGWRETQYF,TRBJ2-5,.,TRBV6-5,.
TGTGCCTGGAGAGGACTAGCGGAGTCCTACGAGCAGTACTTC,CAWRGLAESYEQYF,TRBJ2-7,TRBD2,TRBV30,.
TGTGCCACCAGTGAACCTGGACAGGGCCCCTCCTACAATGAGCAGTTCTTC,CATSEPGQGPSYNEQFF,TRBJ2-1,TRBD1,TRBV24-1,.
TGTGCCAGCACCCGGACAGGGGAAAGTGAAAAACTGTTTTTT,CASTRTGESEKLFF,TRBJ1-4,TRBD1,TRBV6-5,.
TGCAGTGCTAGAGATCTGGGGGACAGGGTTGAAAAACTGTTTTTT,CSARDLGDRVEKLFF,TRBJ1-4,TRBD1,TRBV20-1,.
TGTGCCAGCAGCCAAGAATCAGGCCCCAATTCACCCCTCCACTTT,CASSQESGPNSPLHF,TRBJ1-6,.,TRBV4-2,.
TGTGCCAGCAGCTCCGGACTAGCGGGCACAGATACGCAGTATTTT,CASSSGLAGTDTQYF,TRBJ2-3,TRBD2,TRBV7-3,.
TGTGCCAGCAGTTTCCTTAGCGGACCAACCTACGAGCAGTACTTC,CASSFLSGPTYEQYF,TRBJ2-7,.,TRBV12-3/TRBV12-4,.
TGTGCCAGCAGCTCCCGGAAAAGTGGGGGGAACACTGAAGCTTTCTTT,CASSSRKSGGNTEAFF,TRBJ1-1,.,TRBV11-3,.
TGCAGTGTTGTTAGTCTGGGGGATGAGCAGTTCTTC,CSVVSLGDEQFF,TRBJ2-1,.,TRBV20-1,.
TGTGCCAGCAGACCTCCGGACCCTACGAAGGGCTACACCTTC,CASRPPDPTKGYTF,TRBJ1-2,.,TRBV7-3,.
TGCGCCAGCAGCCACGGACTAGCGGACTCCTACAATGAGCAGTTCTTC,CASSHGLADSYNEQFF,TRBJ2-1,TRBD2,TRBV4-1,.
TGTGCCTGGACCCTGGGACAGGCGTTTGATGAGCAGTTCTTC,CAWTLGQAFDEQFF,TRBJ2-1,TRBD1,TRBV30,.
TGTGCCAGCAGCTTACTTGTTGGTCAGCCCCAGCATTTT,CASSLLVGQPQHF,TRBJ1-5,.,TRBV7-9,.